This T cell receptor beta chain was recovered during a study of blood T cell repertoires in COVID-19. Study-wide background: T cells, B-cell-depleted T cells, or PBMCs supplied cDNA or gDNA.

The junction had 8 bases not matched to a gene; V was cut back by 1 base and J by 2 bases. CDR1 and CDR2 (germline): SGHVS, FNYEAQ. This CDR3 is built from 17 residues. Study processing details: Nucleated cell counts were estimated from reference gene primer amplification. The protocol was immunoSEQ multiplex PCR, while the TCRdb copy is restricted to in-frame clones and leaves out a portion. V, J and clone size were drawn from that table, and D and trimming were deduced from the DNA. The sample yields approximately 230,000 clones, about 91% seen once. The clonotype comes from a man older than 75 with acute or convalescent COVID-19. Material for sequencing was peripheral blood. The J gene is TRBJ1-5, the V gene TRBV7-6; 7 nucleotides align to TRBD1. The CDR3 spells CASSLGKGALGNQPQHF. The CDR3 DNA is TGTGCCAGCAGCTTAGGCAAGGGGGCCTTAGGCAATCAGCCCCAGCATTTT.